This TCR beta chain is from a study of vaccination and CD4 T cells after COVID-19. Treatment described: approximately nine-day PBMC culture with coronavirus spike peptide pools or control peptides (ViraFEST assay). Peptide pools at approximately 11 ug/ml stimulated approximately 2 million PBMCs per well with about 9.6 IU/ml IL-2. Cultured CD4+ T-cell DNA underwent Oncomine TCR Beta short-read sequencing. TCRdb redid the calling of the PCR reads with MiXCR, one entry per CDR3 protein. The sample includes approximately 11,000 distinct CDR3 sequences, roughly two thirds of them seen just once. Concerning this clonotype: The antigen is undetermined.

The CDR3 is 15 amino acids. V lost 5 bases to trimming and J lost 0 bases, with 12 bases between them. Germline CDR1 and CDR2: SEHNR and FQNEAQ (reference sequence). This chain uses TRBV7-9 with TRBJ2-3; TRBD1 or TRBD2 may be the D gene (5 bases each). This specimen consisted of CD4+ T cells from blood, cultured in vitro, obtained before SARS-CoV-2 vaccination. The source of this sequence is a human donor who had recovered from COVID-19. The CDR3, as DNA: TGTGCCAGCAGCCCCGGGACGTCTAGCACAGATACGCAGTATTTT. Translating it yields CASSPGTSSTDTQYF. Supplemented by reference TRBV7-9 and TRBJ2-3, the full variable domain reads DTGVSQNPRHKITKRGQNVTFRCDPISEHNRLYWYRQTLGQGPEFLTYFQNEAQLEKSRLLSDRFSAERPKGSFSTLEIQRTEQGDSAMYLCASSPGTSSTDTQYFGPGTRLTVL.